Below are 20 T cell receptor beta chains sequenced from a single sample in a study of shared clonotypes between healthy human individuals. CD8 cells classed as naive were CD45RO-negative and positively selected for CCR7, excluding terminally differentiated effector memory CD45RA+ cells. Here immunoSEQ multiplex PCR was the method, and the copy in TCRdb shows in-frame clones only, minus some. The sample holds some 2.1 million clones, over 85% seen once. Sequenced material: naive CD8+ T cells from PBMCs. These receptors came from a young man in good health. Some clones in this sample may be carry-over from other donors' samples.

The J gene is TRBJ2-1, the V gene TRBV27, with 8 bases aligning to TRBD2. The CDR3 has 14 residues. Unmatched junction bases numbered 4, after V lost 5 bases and J lost 4 bases. Per the germline V gene, CDR1 is MNHEY and CDR2 is SMNVEV (reference sequence). For the CDR3, the DNA is TGTGCCAGCAGTGCTAGCGGGCCATACAATGAGCAGTTCTTC. Translating it yields CASSASGPYNEQFF.

This clone was counted once. The V and J genes are TRBV27 and TRBJ1-1; possibly TRBD1 for D (6 bases). CDR3 length: 14 amino acids. V was pared by 4 bases and J by 5 bases, with 14 bases between. Germline loops: CDR1 MNHEY, CDR2 SMNVEV (reference sequence). CDR3 amino acids: CASSSLNRVTEAFF. In DNA, the CDR3 is TGTGCCAGCAGTTCCCTTAACAGGGTTACTGAAGCTTTCTTT.

This clone has only one observation. Here the CDR3 DNA reads TGTGCCAGCAGTTTAGGGGGAGGGCCTCCCGGGGAGCTGTTTTTT. The encoded protein is CASSLGGGPPGELFF. V and J are TRBV27 and TRBJ2-2, with TRBD2 matching over 7 bases. The CDR3 extends over 15 amino acids. Germline trimming cut 2 bases from V and 6 bases from J; bases unmatched to any gene: 6. Germline V gives CDR1 MNHEY, CDR2 SMNVEV (reference sequence).

The rearrangement links TRBV28 to TRBJ2-1; D unclear. Germline V CDR1 and CDR2: MDHEN, SYDVKM. CDR3 length: 13 residues. The germline V and J ends were trimmed by 6 bases and 3 bases, with 9 bases remaining between them. The CDR3: CASRFSHYNEQFF. The CDR3 nucleotides are TGTGCCAGCAGGTTCAGCCACTACAATGAGCAGTTCTTC. Together with reference TRBV28 and TRBJ2-1, the CDR3 gives the full variable domain: DVKVTQSSRYLVKRTGEKVFLECVQDMDHENMFWYRQDPGLGLRLIYFSYDVKMKEKGDIPEGYSVSREKKERFSLILESASTNQTSMYLCASRFSHYNEQFFGPGTRLTVL.

The V and J genes are TRBV7-9 and TRBJ2-1, with TRBD2 matching 14 bases. Germline values: CDR1 SEHNR, CDR2 FQNEAQ (reference sequence). The ends lost 2 bases at V and 7 bases at J; junction bases unmatched: 7. This CDR3 has 17 residues. The CDR3 reads CASSLSEGLAGENEQFF. DNA of the CDR3: TGTGCCAGCAGCTTATCCGAGGGACTAGCGGGAGAGAATGAGCAGTTCTTC.

This rearrangement joins TRBV19 to TRBJ2-3, with a weak D call TRBD2 (6 bases). Trimming took off 3 bases at V and 4 bases at J, with 14 bases between the two ends. Germline values: CDR1 LNHDA, CDR2 SQIVND (reference sequence). This CDR3 spans 15 amino acids. In DNA, the CDR3 is TGTGCCAGTAGTATCAGGAGCTCGGGGGCAGATACGCAGTATTTT. As protein: CASSIRSSGADTQYF.

The rearrangement joins TRBV28 to TRBJ2-1; D unclear. Trimming pared 1 base from V and 0 bases from J, leaving 13 bases between. Germline V CDR1 and CDR2: MDHEN, SYDVKM. CDR3 length: 17 residues. CDR3 residues: CASSLLSQLSSYNEQFF. Here the CDR3 DNA reads TGTGCCAGCAGTTTATTGAGCCAGCTTAGCTCCTACAATGAGCAGTTCTTC.

This rearrangement joins TRBV7-9 to TRBJ2-1; TRBD1 matches 7 bases. Germline CDR1 reads SEHNR; CDR2 reads FQNEAQ (reference sequence). V lost 5 bases and J lost 0; bases outside the gene matches: 7. The CDR3 length is 16 residues. The CDR3 DNA reads as TGTGCCAGCAGCCCCGGACAGGCGAGCTCCTACAATGAGCAGTTCTTC. Amino acids: CASSPGQASSYNEQFF. Full variable domain (rest looked up from reference TRBV7-9 and TRBJ2-1): DTGVSQNPRHKITKRGQNVTFRCDPISEHNRLYWYRQTLGQGPEFLTYFQNEAQLEKSRLLSDRFSAERPKGSFSTLEIQRTEQGDSAMYLCASSPGQASSYNEQFFGPGTRLTVL.

The chain employs TRBV6-5 and TRBJ2-7; D remains unclear. The germline V gene encodes CDR1 MNHEY and CDR2 SVGAGI. V was shortened by 10 bases and J by 2 bases, with 15 bases between the two germline ends. The CDR3 totals 13 residues. The CDR3 reads CATPLAAPYEQYF. The CDR3 region has the DNA TGTGCCACGCCCCTGGCAGCTCCCTACGAGCAGTACTTC.

This chain connects TRBV7-9 to TRBJ2-2, with D possibly matching TRBD1 (6 bases). The CDR3 loop spans 16 amino acids. V shed 4 bases and J shed 1 base, with 13 bases lying between them. Germline V CDR1 and CDR2: SEHNR, FQNEAQ (reference sequence). Here the CDR3 reads CASSWGATGNTGELFF. The CDR3 DNA reads as TGTGCCAGCAGCTGGGGTGCGACAGGGAACACCGGGGAGCTGTTTTTT.

The chain couples TRBV5-6 to TRBJ2-3; TRBD1 agrees at 7 bases. CDR3 size: 15 residues. The J segment lost 4 bases and the V segment lost 4 bases, leaving 9 bases of the junction unmatched. From germline, CDR1 is SGHDT and CDR2 YYEEEE. DNA for the CDR3: TGTGCCAGCAGCACGGACAGGTCTCAGGCAGATACGCAGTATTTT. It translates to CASSTDRSQADTQYF.

The chain joins TRBV5-1 to TRBJ2-5; a weak D match, TRBD1 (7 bases). Trimming pared 2 bases from V and 5 bases from J, leaving 10 bases between. CDR3 length: 13 residues. Germline CDR1 SGHRS, CDR2 YFSETQ. CDR3 region: CASSFRGRETQYF. The CDR3 bases are TGCGCCAGCAGCTTCAGGGGGAGGGAGACCCAGTACTTC.

Concerning this clone: The germline gene is not matched at one end of the junction; a read error may be the cause. The V call is TRBV7-8, the J call TRBJ1-2, with no clear D. This CDR3 is 16 amino acids long. The germline gives CDR1 SGHVS, CDR2 FQNEAQ. Here the CDR3 DNA reads TGTGCCAGCAGCTTAAATGGCGGAGAAGCTAACTATGGCCACACCTTC. It translates to CASSLNGGEANYGHTF.

The genes are TRBV7-2 and TRBJ2-1, with 7 bases matching TRBD2. V was pared by 0 bases and J by 8 bases, with 7 bases of the junction left unmatched. Germline assignment: CDR1 SGHTA and CDR2 FQGNSA. The CDR3 has 15 amino acids. The CDR3 loop reads CASSLAGGPVDEQFF. CDR3 sequence (DNA): TGTGCCAGCAGCTTAGCGGGAGGGCCTGTGGATGAGCAGTTCTTC.

The chain is built from TRBV4-1 and TRBJ2-7; 10 bases agree with TRBD1. CDR3 length equals 18 residues. In germline, CDR1 is MGHRA, CDR2 YSYEKL. J gave up 2 bases and V 1 base, and 11 bases lay outside the gene matches. The CDR3 nucleotides read TGCGCCAGCAGCCAAGTTGCGACGGGGACAGGGGCCCCCTACGAGCAGTACTTC. Amino acids: CASSQVATGTGAPYEQYF.

The genes are TRBV19 and TRBJ2-7; no firm D call. Trimming removed 3 bases from V and 2 bases from J, with 8 bases in between. Per the germline V gene, CDR1 is LNHDA and CDR2 is SQIVND (reference sequence). The CDR3 covers 13 residues. DNA of the CDR3: TGTGCCAGTAGTATCGACACCACCTACGAGCAGTACTTC. Amino acid sequence: CASSIDTTYEQYF.

V and J are TRBV2 and TRBJ2-7; the match to TRBD2 covers 8 bases. V dropped 4 bases and J dropped 3; count of bases not matched to a gene: 8. This CDR3 has 15 amino acids. Per germline, CDR1 SNHLY and CDR2 FYNNEI. Written as DNA, the CDR3 is TGTGCCAGCAGTGTCATAGCGGGGAGAGGCTACGAGCAGTACTTC. Protein sequence: CASSVIAGRGYEQYF. The variable domain in full, completed from reference TRBV2 and TRBJ2-7, reads EPEVTQTPSHQVTQMGQEVILRCVPISNHLYFYWYRQILGQKVEFLVSFYNNEISEKSEIFDDQFSVERPDGSNFTLKIRSTKLEDSAMYFCASSVIAGRGYEQYFGPGTRLTVT.

The gene calls are TRBV6-1 and TRBJ1-1; D not resolved. In germline, CDR1 is MNHNS, CDR2 SASEGT. Trimming removed 4 bases from V and 1 base from J, with 7 bases in between. The CDR3 contains 13 residues. CDR3 loop: CASSAGPNTEAFF. The CDR3 DNA is TGTGCCAGCAGTGCCGGGCCGAACACTGAAGCTTTCTTT.

The chain uses TRBV4-2 and TRBJ2-7, with 7 bases identical to TRBD1. Germline loops: CDR1 LGHNA, CDR2 YNFKEQ. V shed 2 bases, J shed 0 bases, and the junction held 10 bases outside the gene matches. The CDR3 is 17 amino acids. The CDR3 nucleotides are TGTGCCAGCAGCCAAACCGCCGGGACAGTGAACTCCTACGAGCAGTACTTC. As protein: CASSQTAGTVNSYEQYF.

This chain links TRBV7-2 with TRBJ2-7, with TRBD2 matching over 12 bases. The CDR3 consists of 17 residues. Per germline, CDR1 SGHTA and CDR2 FQGNSA. Trimming at V came to 2 bases and at J to 3 bases, leaving 8 bases not matched to a gene. CDR3 loop: CASSLPGLAGLVYEQYF. The CDR3, as DNA: TGTGCCAGCAGCTTACCCGGACTAGCGGGATTAGTCTACGAGCAGTACTTC. The variable domain in full, completed from reference TRBV7-2 and TRBJ2-7, reads GAGVSQSPSNKVTEKGKDVELRCDPISGHTALYWYRQSLGQGLEFLIYFQGNSAPDKSGLPSDRFSAERTGGSVSTLTIQRTQQEDSAVYLCASSLPGLAGLVYEQYFGPGTRLTVT.